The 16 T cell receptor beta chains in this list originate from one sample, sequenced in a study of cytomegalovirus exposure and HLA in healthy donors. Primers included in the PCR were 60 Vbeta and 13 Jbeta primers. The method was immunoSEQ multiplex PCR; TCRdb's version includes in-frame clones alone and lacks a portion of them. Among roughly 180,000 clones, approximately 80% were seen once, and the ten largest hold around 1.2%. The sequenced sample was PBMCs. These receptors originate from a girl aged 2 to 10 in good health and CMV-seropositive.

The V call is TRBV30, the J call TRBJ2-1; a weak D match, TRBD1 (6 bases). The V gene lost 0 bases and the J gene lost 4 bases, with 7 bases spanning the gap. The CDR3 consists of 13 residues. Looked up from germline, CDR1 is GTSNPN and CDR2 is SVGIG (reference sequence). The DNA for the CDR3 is TGTGCCTGGAGTGTACAGGGTTACAATGAGCAGTTCTTC. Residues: CAWSVQGYNEQFF. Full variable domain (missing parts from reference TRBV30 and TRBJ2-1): SQTIHQWPATLVQPVGSPLSLECTVEGTSNPNLYWYRQAAGRGLQLLFYSVGIGQISSEVPQNLSASRPQDRQFILSSKKLLLSDSGFYLCAWSVQGYNEQFFGPGTRLTVL.

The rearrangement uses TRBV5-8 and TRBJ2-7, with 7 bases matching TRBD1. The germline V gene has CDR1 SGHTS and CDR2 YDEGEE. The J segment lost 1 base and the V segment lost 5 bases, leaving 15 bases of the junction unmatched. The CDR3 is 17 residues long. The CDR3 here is CASSYPGWGQPSYEQYF. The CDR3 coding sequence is TGTGCCAGCAGTTACCCTGGATGGGGACAGCCTTCCTACGAGCAGTACTTC. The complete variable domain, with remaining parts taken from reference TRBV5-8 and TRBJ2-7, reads EAGVTQSPTHLIKTRGQQATLRCSPISGHTSVYWYQQALGLGLQFLLWYDEGEERNRGNFPPRFSGRQFPNYSSELNVNALELEDSALYLCASSYPGWGQPSYEQYFGPGTRLTVT.

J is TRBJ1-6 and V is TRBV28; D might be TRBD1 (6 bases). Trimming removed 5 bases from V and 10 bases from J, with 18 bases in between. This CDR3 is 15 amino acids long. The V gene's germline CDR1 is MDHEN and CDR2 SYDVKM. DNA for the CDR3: TGTGCCAGCAGTCCCTTACAGGGCGAGGTGTCACCCCTCCACTTT. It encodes CASSPLQGEVSPLHF.

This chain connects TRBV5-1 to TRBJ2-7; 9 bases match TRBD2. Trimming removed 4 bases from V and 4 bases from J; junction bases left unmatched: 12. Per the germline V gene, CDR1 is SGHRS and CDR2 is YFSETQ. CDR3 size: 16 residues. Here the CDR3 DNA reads TGCGCCAGCAGCCGGGACGGGCGGGGGGGCGGTTACGAGCAGTACTTC. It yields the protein CASSRDGRGGGYEQYF.

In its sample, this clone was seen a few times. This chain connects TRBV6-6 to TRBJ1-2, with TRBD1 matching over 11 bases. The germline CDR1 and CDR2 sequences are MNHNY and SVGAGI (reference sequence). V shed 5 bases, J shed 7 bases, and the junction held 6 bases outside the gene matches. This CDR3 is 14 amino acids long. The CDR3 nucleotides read TGTGCCAGCAGTACCGGACAGGGGGCCGGTGGCTACACCTTC. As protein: CASSTGQGAGGYTF.

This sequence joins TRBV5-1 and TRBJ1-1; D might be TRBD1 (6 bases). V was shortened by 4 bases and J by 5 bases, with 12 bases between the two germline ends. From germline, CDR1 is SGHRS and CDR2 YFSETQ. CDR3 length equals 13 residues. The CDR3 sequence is CASSLTGGTEAFF. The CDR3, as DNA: TGCGCCAGCAGCCTGACAGGCGGGACTGAAGCTTTCTTT.

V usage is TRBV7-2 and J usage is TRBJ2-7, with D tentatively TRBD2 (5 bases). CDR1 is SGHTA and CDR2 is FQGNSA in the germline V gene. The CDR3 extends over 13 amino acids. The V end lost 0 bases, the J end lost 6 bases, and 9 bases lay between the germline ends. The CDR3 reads CASSLAGVSEQYF. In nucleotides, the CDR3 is TGTGCCAGCAGCTTAGCGGGAGTAAGCGAGCAGTACTTC.

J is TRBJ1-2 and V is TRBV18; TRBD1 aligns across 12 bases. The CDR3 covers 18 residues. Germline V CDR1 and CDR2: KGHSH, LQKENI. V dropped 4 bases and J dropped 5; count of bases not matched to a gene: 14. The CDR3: CASSLRDRGLAGGYGYTF. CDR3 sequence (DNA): TGTGCCAGCTCACTGAGGGACAGGGGGCTCGCTGGCGGGTATGGCTACACCTTC. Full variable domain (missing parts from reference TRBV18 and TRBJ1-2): NAGVMQNPRHLVRRRGQEARLRCSPMKGHSHVYWYRQLPEEGLKFMVYLQKENIIDESGMPKERFSAEFPKEGPSILRIQQVVRGDSAAYFCASSLRDRGLAGGYGYTFGSGTRLTVV.

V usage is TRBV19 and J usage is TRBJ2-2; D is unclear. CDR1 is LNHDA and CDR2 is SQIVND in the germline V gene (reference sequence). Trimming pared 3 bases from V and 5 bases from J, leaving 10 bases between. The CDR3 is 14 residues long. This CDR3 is CASSISGVTGELFF. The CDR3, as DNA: TGTGCCAGTAGTATCTCAGGCGTTACCGGGGAGCTGTTTTTT.

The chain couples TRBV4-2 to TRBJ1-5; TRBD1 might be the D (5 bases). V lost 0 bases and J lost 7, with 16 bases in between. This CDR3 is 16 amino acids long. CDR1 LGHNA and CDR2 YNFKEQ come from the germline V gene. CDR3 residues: CASSQDERRTPQPQHF. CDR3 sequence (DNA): TGTGCCAGCAGCCAAGATGAAAGAAGGACACCCCAGCCCCAGCATTTT.

The CDR3 region has the DNA TGTGCCTGGAGTGTACAGGGATATACTGAAGCTTTCTTT. Residues: CAWSVQGYTEAFF. The chain recombines TRBV30 with TRBJ1-1, with a weak D call TRBD1 (6 bases). V lost 0 bases and J 5 bases, leaving 10 bases between the germline ends. This CDR3 region has 13 residues. Per germline, CDR1 GTSNPN and CDR2 SVGIG (reference sequence).

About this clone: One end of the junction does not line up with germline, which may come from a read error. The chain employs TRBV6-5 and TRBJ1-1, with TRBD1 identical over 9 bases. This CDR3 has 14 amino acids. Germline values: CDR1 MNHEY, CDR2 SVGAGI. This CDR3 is CASSPGTGNAEAFF. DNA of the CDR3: TGTGCCAGCAGTCCCGGGACAGGGAACGCTGAAGCTTTCTTT.

The CDR3 here is CASSSQGAPSSGANVLTF. Here the CDR3 DNA reads TGCGCCAGCAGCTCTCAGGGGGCGCCGTCCTCTGGGGCCAACGTCCTGACTTTC. This chain uses TRBV5-1 with TRBJ2-6, with 8 bases that match TRBD1. CDR1 is SGHRS, CDR2 YFSETQ, per germline. CDR3 length: 18 amino acids. After removal of 3 bases from V and 0 bases from J, the junction contained 8 bases not matched to a gene.

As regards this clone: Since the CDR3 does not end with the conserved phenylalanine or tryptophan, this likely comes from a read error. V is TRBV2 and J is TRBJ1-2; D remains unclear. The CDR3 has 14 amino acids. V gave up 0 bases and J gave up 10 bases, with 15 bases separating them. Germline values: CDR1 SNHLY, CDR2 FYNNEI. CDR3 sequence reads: CASSEALLDRDYTV. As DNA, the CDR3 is TGTGCCAGCAGTGAAGCGCTCCTGGATCGTGACTACACCGTC.

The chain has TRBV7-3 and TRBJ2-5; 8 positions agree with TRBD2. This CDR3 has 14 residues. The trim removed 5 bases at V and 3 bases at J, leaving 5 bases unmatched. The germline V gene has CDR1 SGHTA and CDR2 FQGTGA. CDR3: CASSRGGGKETQYF. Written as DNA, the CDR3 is TGTGCCAGCAGCCGGGGGGGCGGCAAAGAGACCCAGTACTTC.

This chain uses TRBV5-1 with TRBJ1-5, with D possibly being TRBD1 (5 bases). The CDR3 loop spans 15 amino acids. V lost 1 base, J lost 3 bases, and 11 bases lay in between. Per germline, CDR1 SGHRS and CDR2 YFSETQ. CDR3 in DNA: TGCGCCAGCAGCTTGACAGGCGGAACCAATCAGCCCCAGCATTTT. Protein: CASSLTGGTNQPQHF.